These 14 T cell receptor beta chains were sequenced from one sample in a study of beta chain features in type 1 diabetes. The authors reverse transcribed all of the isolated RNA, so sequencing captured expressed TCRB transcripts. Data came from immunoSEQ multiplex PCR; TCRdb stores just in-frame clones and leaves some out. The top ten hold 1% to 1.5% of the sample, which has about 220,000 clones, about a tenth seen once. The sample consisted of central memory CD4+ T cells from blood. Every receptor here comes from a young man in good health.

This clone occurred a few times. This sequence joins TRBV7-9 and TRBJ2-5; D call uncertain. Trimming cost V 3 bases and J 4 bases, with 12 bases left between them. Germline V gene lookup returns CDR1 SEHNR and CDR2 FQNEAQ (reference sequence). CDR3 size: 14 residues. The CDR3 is CASSLASWGETQYF. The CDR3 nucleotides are TGTGCCAGCAGCTTGGCCTCTTGGGGAGAGACCCAGTACTTC.

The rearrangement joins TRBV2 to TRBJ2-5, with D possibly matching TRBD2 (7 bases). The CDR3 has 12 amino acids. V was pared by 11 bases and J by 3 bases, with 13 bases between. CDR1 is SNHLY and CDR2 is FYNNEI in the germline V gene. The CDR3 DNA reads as TGTGCCGCGGGGGCTGGGAAAGAGACCCAGTACTTC. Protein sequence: CAAGAGKETQYF. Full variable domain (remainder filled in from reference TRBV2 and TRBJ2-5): EPEVTQTPSHQVTQMGQEVILRCVPISNHLYFYWYRQILGQKVEFLVSFYNNEISEKSEIFDDQFSVERPDGSNFTLKIRSTKLEDSAMYFCAAGAGKETQYFGPGTRLLVL.

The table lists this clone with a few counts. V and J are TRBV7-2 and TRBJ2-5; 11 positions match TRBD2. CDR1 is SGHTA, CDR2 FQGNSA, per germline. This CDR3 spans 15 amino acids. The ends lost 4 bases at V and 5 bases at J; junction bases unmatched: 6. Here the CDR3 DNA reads TGTGCCAGCAGCTCTACTAGCGGGAGTTGGGAGACCCAGTACTTC. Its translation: CASSSTSGSWETQYF.

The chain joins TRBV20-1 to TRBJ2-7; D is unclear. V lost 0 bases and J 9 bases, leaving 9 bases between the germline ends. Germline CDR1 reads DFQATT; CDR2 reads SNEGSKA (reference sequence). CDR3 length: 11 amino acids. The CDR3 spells CSARDRLGQYF. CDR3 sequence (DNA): TGCAGTGCTAGAGATCGACTGGGGCAGTACTTC.

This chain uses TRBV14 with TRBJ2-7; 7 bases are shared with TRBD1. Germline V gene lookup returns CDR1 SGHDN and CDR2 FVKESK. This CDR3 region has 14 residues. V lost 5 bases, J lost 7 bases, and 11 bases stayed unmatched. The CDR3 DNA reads TGTGCCAGCAGCGGGGACAGCCTAAGGAGGGAGCAGTACTTC. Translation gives CASSGDSLRREQYF.

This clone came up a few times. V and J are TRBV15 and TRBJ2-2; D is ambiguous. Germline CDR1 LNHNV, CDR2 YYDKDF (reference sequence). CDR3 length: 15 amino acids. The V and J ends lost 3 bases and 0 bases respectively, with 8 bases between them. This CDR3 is CATSRRVTNTGELFF. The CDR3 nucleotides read TGTGCCACCAGCAGGCGTGTCACGAACACCGGGGAGCTGTTTTTT.

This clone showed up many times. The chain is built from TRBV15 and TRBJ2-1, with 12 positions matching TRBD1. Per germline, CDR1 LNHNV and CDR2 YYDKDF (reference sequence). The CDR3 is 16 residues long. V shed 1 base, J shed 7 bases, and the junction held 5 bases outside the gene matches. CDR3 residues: CATSRAGQGALNEQFF. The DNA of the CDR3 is TGTGCCACCAGCAGAGCGGGACAGGGGGCTCTAAATGAGCAGTTCTTC.

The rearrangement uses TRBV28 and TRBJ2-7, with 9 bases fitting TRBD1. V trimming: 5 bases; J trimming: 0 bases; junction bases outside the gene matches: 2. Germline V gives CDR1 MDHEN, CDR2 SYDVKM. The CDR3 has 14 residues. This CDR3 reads CASSGDRDSYEQYF. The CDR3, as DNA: TGTGCCAGCAGTGGGGACAGGGACTCCTACGAGCAGTACTTC.

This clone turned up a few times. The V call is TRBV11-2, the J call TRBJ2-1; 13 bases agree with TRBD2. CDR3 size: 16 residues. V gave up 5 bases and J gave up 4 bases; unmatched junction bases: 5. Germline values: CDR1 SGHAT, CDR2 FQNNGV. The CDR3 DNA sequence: TGTGCCAGCAGCCCGGGACTAGCGGGGATTTACAATGAGCAGTTCTTC. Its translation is CASSPGLAGIYNEQFF.

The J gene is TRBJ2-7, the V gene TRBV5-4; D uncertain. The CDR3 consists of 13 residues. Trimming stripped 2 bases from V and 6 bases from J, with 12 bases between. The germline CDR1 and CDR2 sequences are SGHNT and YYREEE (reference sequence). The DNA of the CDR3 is TGTGCCAGCAGCTTCACCGAAGCCGGCGAGCAGTACTTC. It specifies CASSFTEAGEQYF. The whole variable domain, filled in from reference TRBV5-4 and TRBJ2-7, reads ETGVTQSPTHLIKTRGQQVTLRCSSQSGHNTVSWYQQALGQGPQFIFQYYREEENGRGNFPPRFSGLQFPNYSSELNVNALELDDSALYLCASSFTEAGEQYFGPGTRLTVT.

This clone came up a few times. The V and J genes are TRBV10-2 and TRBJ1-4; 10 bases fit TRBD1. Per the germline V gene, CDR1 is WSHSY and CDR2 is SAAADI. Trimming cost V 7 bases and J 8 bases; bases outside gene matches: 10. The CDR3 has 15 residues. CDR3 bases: TGCGCCAGCATCCGCCTGACAGGGGGCGAGGAAAAACTGTTTTTT. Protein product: CASIRLTGGEEKLFF.

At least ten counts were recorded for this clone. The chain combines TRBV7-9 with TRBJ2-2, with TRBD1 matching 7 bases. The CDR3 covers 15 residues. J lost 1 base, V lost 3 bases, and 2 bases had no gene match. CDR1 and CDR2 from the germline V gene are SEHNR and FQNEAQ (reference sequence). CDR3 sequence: CASSLGQKNTGELFF. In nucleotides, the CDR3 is TGTGCCAGCAGCTTGGGACAGAAGAACACCGGGGAGCTGTTTTTT.

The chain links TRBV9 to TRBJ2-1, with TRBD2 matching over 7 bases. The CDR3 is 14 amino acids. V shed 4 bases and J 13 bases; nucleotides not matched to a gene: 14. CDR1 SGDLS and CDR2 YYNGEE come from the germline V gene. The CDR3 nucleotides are TGTGCCAGCAGCCACACTGGGACTACCCCCTTTCAGTTCTTC. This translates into CASSHTGTTPFQFF.

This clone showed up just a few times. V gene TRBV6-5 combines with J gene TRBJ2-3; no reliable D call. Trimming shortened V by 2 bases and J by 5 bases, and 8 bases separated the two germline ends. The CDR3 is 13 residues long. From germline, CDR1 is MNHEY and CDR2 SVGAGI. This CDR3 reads CASSYRLGDTQYF. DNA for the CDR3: TGTGCCAGCAGTTACCGACTGGGAGATACGCAGTATTTT.